This T cell receptor (beta chain) was recovered during a study of T cells expressing NK-cell markers. Study background: Eight donors were sequenced, seven testing HCMV-seropositive and one testing seronegative.

Concerning this clonotype itself: Its target is not known.

Synthesis of TCR beta cDNA relied on 5'RACE template switching carrying UMIs. TCRdb derives one entry per CDR3 protein from the 5' RACE reads, leaving out DNA. The sample has about 460,000 distinct CDR3 sequences. The CDR3 loop spans 12 amino acids. In germline, CDR1 is DFQATT, CDR2 SNEGSKA (reference sequence). Study-wide results and caveats: NKG2C+ dominant clonotype frequencies in 5 or 6 donors were roughly 1.0-7.5% of CD8+ T cells.

The sequenced material came from blood T cells: a sorted CD56 or NKG2C T cell subset, CD4+ or CD8+ T cells, or bulk PBMC T cells (not recorded which). J is TRBJ2-3 and V is TRBV20-1. This receptor was taken from a woman in her forties or fifties in good health. CDR3 residues: CSADIRGDTQYF.